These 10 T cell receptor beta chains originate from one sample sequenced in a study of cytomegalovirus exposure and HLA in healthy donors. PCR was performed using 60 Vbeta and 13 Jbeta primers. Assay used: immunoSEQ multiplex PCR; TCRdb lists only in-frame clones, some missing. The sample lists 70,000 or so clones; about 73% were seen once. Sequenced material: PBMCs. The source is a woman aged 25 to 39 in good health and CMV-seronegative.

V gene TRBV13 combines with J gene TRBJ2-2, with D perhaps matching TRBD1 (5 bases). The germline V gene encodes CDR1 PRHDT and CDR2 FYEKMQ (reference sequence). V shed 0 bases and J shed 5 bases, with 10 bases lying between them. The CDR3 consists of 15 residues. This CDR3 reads CASSLGEPGTGELFF. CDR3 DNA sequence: TGTGCCAGCAGCTTAGGGGAACCAGGGACCGGGGAGCTGTTTTTT.

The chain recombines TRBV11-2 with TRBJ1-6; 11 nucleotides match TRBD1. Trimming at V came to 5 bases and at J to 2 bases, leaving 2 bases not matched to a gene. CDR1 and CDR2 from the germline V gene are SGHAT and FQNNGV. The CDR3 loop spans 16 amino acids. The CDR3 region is CASSQGQGAYNSPLHF. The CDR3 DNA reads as TGTGCCAGCAGCCAGGGACAGGGGGCCTATAATTCACCCCTCCACTTT.

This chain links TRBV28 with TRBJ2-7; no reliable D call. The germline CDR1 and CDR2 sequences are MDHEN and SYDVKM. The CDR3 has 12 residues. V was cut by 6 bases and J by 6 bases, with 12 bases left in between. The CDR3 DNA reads TGTGCCAGCAGCCGCCCCCCTACCGAGCAGTACTTC. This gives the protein CASSRPPTEQYF.

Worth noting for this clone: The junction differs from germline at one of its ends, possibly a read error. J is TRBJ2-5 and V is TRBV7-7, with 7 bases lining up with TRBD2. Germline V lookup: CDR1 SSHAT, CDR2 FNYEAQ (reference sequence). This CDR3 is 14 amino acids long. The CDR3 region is CASSWGERGETQYF. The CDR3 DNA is TGTGCTAGCAGCTGGGGTGAGCGGGGAGAGACCCAGTACTTC.

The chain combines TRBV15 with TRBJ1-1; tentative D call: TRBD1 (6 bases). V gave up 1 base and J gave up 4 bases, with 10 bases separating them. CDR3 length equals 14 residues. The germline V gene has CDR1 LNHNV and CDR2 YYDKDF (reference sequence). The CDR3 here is CATSRVGGGTEAFF. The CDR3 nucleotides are TGTGCCACCAGCAGAGTAGGGGGGGGCACTGAAGCTTTCTTT.

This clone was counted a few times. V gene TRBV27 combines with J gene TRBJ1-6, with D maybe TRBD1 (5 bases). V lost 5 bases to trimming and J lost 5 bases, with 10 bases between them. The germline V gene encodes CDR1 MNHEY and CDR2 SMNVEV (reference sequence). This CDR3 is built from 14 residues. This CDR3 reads CASSVGLNNSPLHF. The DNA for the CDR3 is TGTGCCAGCAGTGTGGGACTGAATAATTCACCCCTCCACTTT.

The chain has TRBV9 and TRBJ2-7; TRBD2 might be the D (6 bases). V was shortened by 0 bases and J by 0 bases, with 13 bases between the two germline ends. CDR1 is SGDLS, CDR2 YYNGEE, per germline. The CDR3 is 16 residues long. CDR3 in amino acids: CASSVVGTASSYEQYF. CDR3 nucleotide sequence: TGTGCCAGCAGCGTAGTAGGGACTGCGAGCTCCTACGAGCAGTACTTC.

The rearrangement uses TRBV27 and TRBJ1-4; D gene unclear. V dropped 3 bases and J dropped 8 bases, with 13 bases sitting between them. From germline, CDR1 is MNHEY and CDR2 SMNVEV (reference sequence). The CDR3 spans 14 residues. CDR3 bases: TGTGCCAGCAGTTTGGTTGGCGGGAGCGAAAAACTGTTTTTT. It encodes CASSLVGGSEKLFF.

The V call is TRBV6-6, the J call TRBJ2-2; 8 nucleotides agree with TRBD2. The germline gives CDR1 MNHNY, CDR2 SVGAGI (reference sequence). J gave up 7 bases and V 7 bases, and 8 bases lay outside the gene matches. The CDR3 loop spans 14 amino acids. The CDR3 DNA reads TGTGCCAGCATCGGGGGGGGCCGAGGCGGGGAGCTGTTTTTT. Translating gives CASIGGGRGGELFF.

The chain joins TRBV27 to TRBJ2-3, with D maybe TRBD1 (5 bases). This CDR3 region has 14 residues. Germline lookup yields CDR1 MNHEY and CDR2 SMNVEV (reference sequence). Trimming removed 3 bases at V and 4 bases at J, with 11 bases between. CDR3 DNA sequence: TGTGCCAGCAGTTTTATCCAGGGTTCAGATACGCAGTATTTT. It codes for CASSFIQGSDTQYF.